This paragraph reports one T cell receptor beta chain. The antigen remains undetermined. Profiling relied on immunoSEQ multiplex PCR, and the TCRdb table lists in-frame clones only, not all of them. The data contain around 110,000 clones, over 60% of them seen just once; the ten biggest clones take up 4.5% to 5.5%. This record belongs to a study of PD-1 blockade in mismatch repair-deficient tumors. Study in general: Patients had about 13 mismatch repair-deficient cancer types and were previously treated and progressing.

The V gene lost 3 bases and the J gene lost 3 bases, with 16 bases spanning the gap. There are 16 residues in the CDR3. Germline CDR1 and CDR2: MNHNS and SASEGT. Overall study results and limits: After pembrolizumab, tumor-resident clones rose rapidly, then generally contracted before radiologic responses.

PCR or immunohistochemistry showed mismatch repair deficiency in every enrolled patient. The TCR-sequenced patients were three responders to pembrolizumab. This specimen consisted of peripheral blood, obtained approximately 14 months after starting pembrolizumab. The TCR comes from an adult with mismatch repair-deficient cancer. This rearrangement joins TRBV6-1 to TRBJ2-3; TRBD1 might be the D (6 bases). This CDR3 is CASSEFVGQGTDTQYF. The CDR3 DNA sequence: TGTGCCAGCAGTGAGTTTGTGGGGCAGGGGACAGATACGCAGTATTTT.